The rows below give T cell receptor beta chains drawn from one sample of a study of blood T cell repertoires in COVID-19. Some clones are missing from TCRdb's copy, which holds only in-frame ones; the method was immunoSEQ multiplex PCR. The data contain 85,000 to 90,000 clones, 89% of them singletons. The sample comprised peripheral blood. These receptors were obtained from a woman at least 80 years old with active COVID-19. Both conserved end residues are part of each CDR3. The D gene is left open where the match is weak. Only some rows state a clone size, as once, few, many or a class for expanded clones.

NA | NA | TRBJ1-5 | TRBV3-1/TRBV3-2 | TGTGCCAGCAGCCAAGACCCCCTCCTCGGGGGGGGCGGCGGTGGCAATCAGCCCCAGCATTTT | CASSQDPLLGGGGGGNQPQHF
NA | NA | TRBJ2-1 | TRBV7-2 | TGTGCCAGCAGCCTCAGGTACAATGAGCAGTTCTTC | CASSLRYNEQFF
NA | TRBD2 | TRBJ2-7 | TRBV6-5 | TGTGCCAGCAGTTCCCAATCTAGCGGGAGACCTTACGAGCAGTACTTC | CASSSQSSGRPYEQYF
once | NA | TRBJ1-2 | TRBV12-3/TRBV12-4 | TGTGCCAGCAGTTTTTCACAGTATGGCTACACCTTC | CASSFSQYGYTF
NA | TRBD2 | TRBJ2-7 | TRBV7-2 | TGTGCCAGCAGCTTAAGGGCGGGAGTAGGCTACGAGCAGTACTTC | CASSLRAGVGYEQYF
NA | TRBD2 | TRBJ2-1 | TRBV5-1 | TGCGCCAGCAGCATTCTAGCGGGAGTATCGAATGAGCAGTTCTTC | CASSILAGVSNEQFF
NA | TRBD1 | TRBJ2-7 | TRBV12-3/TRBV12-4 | TGTGCCAGCAGTCGGGACAGGGGCTACGAGCAGTACTTC | CASSRDRGYEQYF
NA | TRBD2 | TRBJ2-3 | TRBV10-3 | TGTGCCATCCATAGCGGGAGCTCAGATACGCAGTATTTT | CAIHSGSSDTQYF
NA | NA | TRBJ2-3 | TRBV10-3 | TGTGCCATCAGTGACGACACCTTGATAGATACGCAGTATTTT | CAISDDTLIDTQYF
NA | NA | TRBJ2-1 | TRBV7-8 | TGTGCCAGCAGCTTAGGGAGATGGAATGAGCAGTTCTTC | CASSLGRWNEQFF
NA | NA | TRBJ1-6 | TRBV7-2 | TGTGCCAGCAGCTTTCGGCAGGCCAATTCACCCCTCCACTTT | CASSFRQANSPLHF
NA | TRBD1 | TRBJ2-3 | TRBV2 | TGTGCCAGCAGGAGACAGGGGTCCAGCACAGATACGCAGTATTTT | CASRRQGSSTDTQYF
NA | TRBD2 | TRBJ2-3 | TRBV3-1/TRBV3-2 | TGTGCCAGCAGCCAAGAATGGACTAGCGGAGGCACAGATACGCAGTATTTT | CASSQEWTSGGTDTQYF
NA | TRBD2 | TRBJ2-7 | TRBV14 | TGTGCCAGCAGCCATATAGCGGGAGTGCTCTACGAGCAGTACTTC | CASSHIAGVLYEQYF
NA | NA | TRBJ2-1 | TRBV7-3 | TGTGCCAGCAGCTCCACCCGGGACTTTGGGGATGAGCAGTTCTTC | CASSSTRDFGDEQFF
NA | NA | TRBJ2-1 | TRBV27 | TGTGCCAGCAGTTCGTCCAATGAGCAGTTCTTC | CASSSSNEQFF
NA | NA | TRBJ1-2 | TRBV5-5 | TGTGCCAGCAGCCCCCAGCAGGGCTCCTATGGCTACACCTTC | CASSPQQGSYGYTF
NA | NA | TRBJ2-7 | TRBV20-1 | TGCAGTGCTTCCACCCGGGACGAGCAGTACTTC | CSASTRDEQYF
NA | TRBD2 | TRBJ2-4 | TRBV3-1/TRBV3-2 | TGTGCCAGCAGCCAAGGACTTACGGGAGGTACCAACATTCAGTACTTC | CASSQGLTGGTNIQYF
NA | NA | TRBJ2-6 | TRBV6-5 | TGTGCCAGCAGTTACTCGACTTCTGGGGCCAACGTCCTGACTTTC | CASSYSTSGANVLTF
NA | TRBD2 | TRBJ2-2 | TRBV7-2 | TGTGCCAGCAGCTTGGGAGGGGCCGGCACCGGGGAGCTGTTTTTT | CASSLGGAGTGELFF
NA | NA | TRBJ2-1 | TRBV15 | TGTGCCACCCGCGCTACCACCGGGGGGCATGGGGATGAGCAGTTCTTC | CATRATTGGHGDEQFF
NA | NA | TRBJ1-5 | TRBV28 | TGTGCCAGCAGTTTATTTGTGCAGGGGTACCAGCCCCAGCATTTT | CASSLFVQGYQPQHF
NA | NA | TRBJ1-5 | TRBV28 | TGTGCCAGCAGTTCCGGGTGGCAGCCCCAGCATTTT | CASSSGWQPQHF
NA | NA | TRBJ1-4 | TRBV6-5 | TGTGCCACGGGTCGGCTGACTAATGAAAAACTGTTTTTT | CATGRLTNEKLFF
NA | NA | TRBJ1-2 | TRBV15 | TGTGCCACCAGCACCGGCGGCACTTCCTATGGCTACACCTTC | CATSTGGTSYGYTF
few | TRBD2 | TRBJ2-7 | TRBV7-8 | TGTGCCAGCAGCTTATCATGGGGAAGCGGGAGAACCTACGAGCAGTACTTC | CASSLSWGSGRTYEQYF
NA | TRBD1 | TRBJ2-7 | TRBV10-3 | TGTGCCACAGGGACAGGCTACGAGCAGTACTTC | CATGTGYEQYF
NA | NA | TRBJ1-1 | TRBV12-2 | TGTGCAAGTCGCTTAGGGGGGGTCCGAGCTTTCTTT | CASRLGGVRAFF